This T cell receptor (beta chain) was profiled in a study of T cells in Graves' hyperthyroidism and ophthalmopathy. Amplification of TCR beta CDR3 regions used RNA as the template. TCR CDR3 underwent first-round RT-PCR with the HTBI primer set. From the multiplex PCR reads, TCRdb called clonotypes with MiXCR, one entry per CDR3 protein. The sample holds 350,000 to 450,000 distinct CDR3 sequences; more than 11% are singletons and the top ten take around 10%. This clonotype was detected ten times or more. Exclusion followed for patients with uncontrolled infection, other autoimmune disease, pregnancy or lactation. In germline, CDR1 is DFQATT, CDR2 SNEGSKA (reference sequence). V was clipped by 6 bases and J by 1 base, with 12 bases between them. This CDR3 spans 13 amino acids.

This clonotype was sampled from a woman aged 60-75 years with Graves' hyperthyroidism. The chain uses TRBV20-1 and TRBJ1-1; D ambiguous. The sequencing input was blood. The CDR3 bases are TGCAGTGCCAAGAGAGGGAGGAACACTGAAGCTTTCTTT. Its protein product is CSAKRGRNTEAFF.